Below are 21 T cell receptor beta chains sequenced from a single sample in a study of blood T cells in healthy people across ages. Combining a sample-barcoded 5' primer with a J-beta primer mix, a second PCR ran for about 7 to 11 cycles. TCRdb re-called the 5' RACE reads with MiXCR, one entry per CDR3 protein. Of approximately 290,000 distinct CDR3 sequences in the sample, 27% were seen once. Input material: blood. Receptors originate from a woman in her 70s in good health.

The CDR3 region is CSLSGGETQYF. As DNA, the CDR3 is TGCAGCCTCTCGGGGGGGGAGACCCAGTACTTC. The chain is built from TRBV29-1 and TRBJ2-5; 8 bases match TRBD2. Losses at the gene ends were 8 bases for V and 5 bases for J; bases not matched to a gene: 4. Germline V lookup: CDR1 SQVTM, CDR2 ANQGSEA. CDR3 size: 11 residues.

The V and J genes are TRBV29-1 and TRBJ2-1; 7 bases match TRBD2. Germline V gene sequence: CDR1 SQVTM, CDR2 ANQGSEA. CDR3 length: 16 amino acids. V lost 7 bases to trimming and J lost 0 bases; unmatched junction nucleotides: 12. The CDR3 spells CSAGGWAVPSYNEQFF. CDR3 nucleotide sequence: TGCAGCGCGGGGGGTTGGGCCGTACCCTCCTACAATGAGCAGTTCTTC.

The sample holds many counts of this clonotype. The chain carries TRBV28 and TRBJ1-4; weak D call: TRBD1 (6 bases). V lost 3 bases and J lost 7, with 15 bases in between. The CDR3 runs 15 residues. The V gene's germline CDR1 is MDHEN and CDR2 SYDVKM. In DNA, the CDR3 is TGTGCCAGCAGTTTGGGGCAAAAACAGGGTGAAAAACTGTTTTTT. Translated, it gives CASSLGQKQGEKLFF.

J is TRBJ1-2 and V is TRBV5-5, with D possibly matching TRBD1 (5 bases). This CDR3 is built from 15 residues. The V end lost 4 bases, the J end lost 4 bases, and 17 bases lay between the germline ends. Germline V gives CDR1 SGHKS, CDR2 YYEKEE (reference sequence). CDR3 sequence: CASSGDRQKGYGYTF. The CDR3 DNA reads TGTGCCAGCAGCGGGGACCGCCAAAAAGGCTATGGCTACACCTTC. Full variable domain (missing parts from reference TRBV5-5 and TRBJ1-2): DAGVTQSPTHLIKTRGQQVTLRCSPISGHKSVSWYQQVLGQGPQFIFQYYEKEERGRGNFPDRFSARQFPNYSSELNVNALLLGDSALYLCASSGDRQKGYGYTFGSGTRLTVV.

The DNA for the CDR3 is TGTGCCAGTAGTACCGGGAAGGAAACTTATGGCTACACCTTC. This gives the protein CASSTGKETYGYTF. The rearrangement joins TRBV19 to TRBJ1-2; D unclear. Germline-derived CDR1 and CDR2 are LNHDA and SQIVND (reference sequence). There are 14 residues in the CDR3. V was shortened by 4 bases and J by 5 bases, with 14 bases between the two germline ends.

This clonotype turned up a few times. The genes are TRBV29-1 and TRBJ1-1, with unresolved D. This CDR3 spans 11 amino acids. Looked up from germline, CDR1 is SQVTM and CDR2 is ANQGSEA. Trimming removed 7 bases at V and 5 bases at J, with 11 bases between. The CDR3 nucleotides read TGCAGCGCTGTCGGGTGGACTGAAGCTTTCTTT. This encodes CSAVGWTEAFF.

V usage is TRBV7-8 and J usage is TRBJ1-1; TRBD1 aligns across 8 bases. CDR1 and CDR2 (germline): SGHVS, FQNEAQ. This CDR3 contains 16 residues. J gave up 4 bases and V 3 bases, and 10 bases lay outside the gene matches. CDR3 sequence (DNA): TGTGCCAGCAGCTTGGGGTCAGGGGGCCGCGTCACTGAAGCTTTCTTT. Translating gives CASSLGSGGRVTEAFF.

V usage is TRBV20-1 and J usage is TRBJ1-2; D is perhaps TRBD1 (6 bases). The germline V gene encodes CDR1 DFQATT and CDR2 SNEGSKA (reference sequence). This CDR3 comprises 15 residues. V dropped 6 bases and J dropped 4 bases, with 21 bases sitting between them. This CDR3 is CSALAATQGIYGYTF. The DNA for the CDR3 is TGCAGTGCCTTGGCAGCGACTCAGGGGATCTATGGCTACACCTTC.

The rearrangement joins TRBV6-4 to TRBJ1-5; D unclear. The V end was cut by 0 bases, the J end by 6 bases, with 9 bases between. In germline, CDR1 is MRHNA, CDR2 SNTAGT. CDR3 length: 14 residues. CDR3 amino acids: CASSDSFAIQPQHF. CDR3 in DNA: TGTGCCAGCAGTGACTCCTTCGCGATTCAGCCCCAGCATTTT.

As concerns this clonotype: One base away lies a much larger clone, so this may be a sequencing read error. V gene TRBV12-3 or TRBV12-4 combines with J gene TRBJ2-7, with a weak D call TRBD1 (6 bases). This CDR3 region has 16 residues. V lost 3 bases, J lost 2 bases, and 17 bases lay in between. The CDR3 region has the DNA TGTGCCAGCAGTTTCACCATGACAGGCGAGGCCTACGAGCAGTACTTC. Amino acids: CASSFTMTGEAYEQYF.

The V gene is TRBV7-2, the J gene TRBJ2-7, with D unclear. The CDR3 is made up of 12 amino acids. Germline CDR1 reads SGHTA; CDR2 reads FQGNSA. V was pared by 6 bases and J by 9 bases, with 15 bases between. This chain's CDR3 is CASSLNGLGQYF. The CDR3 coding sequence is TGTGCCAGCAGTCTTAACGGTTTGGGGCAGTACTTC.

This clonotype was detected a few times. The V call is TRBV4-1, the J call TRBJ1-2; a weak D match, TRBD1 (5 bases). V lost 1 base, J lost 5 bases, and 11 bases lay in between. The CDR3 covers 14 residues. Germline V CDR1 and CDR2: MGHRA, YSYEKL. The CDR3 coding sequence is TGCGCCAGCAGCCAAGCCTCGGGACGATATGGCTACACCTTC. Translation gives CASSQASGRYGYTF.

This clonotype was found many times. The chain employs TRBV7-2 and TRBJ2-3; D might be TRBD1 or TRBD2, each matching 5 bases. Germline CDR1 SGHTA, CDR2 FQGNSA. The CDR3 loop spans 17 amino acids. V lost 4 bases, J lost 5 bases, and 22 bases lay in between. The CDR3 region is CASSWGKSWQTLDTQYF. DNA for the CDR3: TGTGCCAGCAGCTGGGGGAAGAGTTGGCAAACCTTAGATACGCAGTATTTT.

This clonotype was seen ten or more times. J is TRBJ2-1 and V is TRBV28; 9 nucleotides agree with TRBD2. Losses at the gene ends were 6 bases for V and 9 bases for J; bases not matched to a gene: 12. The germline CDR1 and CDR2 sequences are MDHEN and SYDVKM. This CDR3 region has 15 residues. In DNA, the CDR3 is TGTGCCAGCAGACGAACCGGGACTAGCCTCGCTGAGCAGTTCTTC. The encoded protein is CASRRTGTSLAEQFF.

The J gene is TRBJ2-5, the V gene TRBV19; 7 bases are shared with TRBD1. The junction had 9 bases not matched to a gene; V was cut back by 3 bases and J by 2 bases. The CDR3 covers 16 residues. Germline V gene data show CDR1 as LNHDA and CDR2 as SQIVND (reference sequence). CDR3 in DNA: TGTGCCAGTAGTATCCTTCGGACAGGAGCTCAAGAGACCCAGTACTTC. Translating gives CASSILRTGAQETQYF. Together with reference TRBV19 and TRBJ2-5, the CDR3 gives the full variable domain: DGGITQSPKYLFRKEGQNVTLSCEQNLNHDAMYWYRQDPGQGLRLIYYSQIVNDFQKGDIAEGYSVSREKKESFPLTVTSAQKNPTAFYLCASSILRTGAQETQYFGPGTRLLVL.

The CDR3 DNA follows: TGTGCCAGCAGTTTGGCGGGTGACCCCAAAGAGACCCAGTACTTC. Its protein product is CASSLAGDPKETQYF. The chain combines TRBV27 with TRBJ2-5; D perhaps matches TRBD2 (5 bases). V was shortened by 3 bases and J by 3 bases, with 14 bases between the two germline ends. CDR1 is MNHEY and CDR2 is SMNVEV in the germline V gene (reference sequence). The CDR3 is 15 residues long.

The rearrangement uses TRBV15 and TRBJ1-1; D is unresolved. Per the germline V gene, CDR1 is LNHNV and CDR2 is YYDKDF (reference sequence). The V and J ends lost 5 bases and 4 bases respectively, with 17 bases between them. CDR3 length equals 15 residues. This CDR3 is CATSRLQGVPTEAFF. The CDR3 nucleotides read TGTGCCACCAGCCGACTCCAAGGAGTCCCCACTGAAGCTTTCTTT. The full variable domain, its missing parts supplied by reference TRBV15 and TRBJ1-1, is DAMVIQNPRYQVTQFGKPVTLSCSQTLNHNVMYWYQQKSSQAPKLLFHYYDKDFNNEADTPDNFQSRRPNTSFCFLDIRSPGLGDTAMYLCATSRLQGVPTEAFFGQGTRLTVV.

The chain couples TRBV5-5 to TRBJ2-5, with D tentatively TRBD2 (6 bases). With 2 bases removed from V and 1 base from J, the gap between germline ends came to 12 bases. This CDR3 contains 15 residues. Germline lookup yields CDR1 SGHKS and CDR2 YYEKEE (reference sequence). The CDR3 DNA sequence: TGTGCCAGCAGCTTTTCCGTAGCGGTCCAAGAGACCCAGTACTTC. Translation: CASSFSVAVQETQYF. Combining the CDR3 with reference TRBV5-5 and TRBJ2-5 gives the whole variable domain DAGVTQSPTHLIKTRGQQVTLRCSPISGHKSVSWYQQVLGQGPQFIFQYYEKEERGRGNFPDRFSARQFPNYSSELNVNALLLGDSALYLCASSFSVAVQETQYFGPGTRLLVL.

The chain couples TRBV14 to TRBJ2-1, with 12 bases aligning to TRBD2. Germline values: CDR1 SGHDN, CDR2 FVKESK. CDR3 size: 18 residues. The junction had 9 bases not matched to a gene; V was cut back by 1 base and J by 5 bases. CDR3 sequence: CASSQGGLAGWGHNEQFF. The CDR3 nucleotides are TGTGCCAGCAGCCAAGGAGGACTAGCGGGATGGGGACACAATGAGCAGTTCTTC.

In this sample, this clonotype turned up a few times. The CDR3 bases are TGCAGTGCTAGAGAGGACCCCAATGAGCAGTTCTTC. Amino acids: CSAREDPNEQFF. J is TRBJ2-1 and V is TRBV20-1; D gene uncertain. Germline CDR1 and CDR2: DFQATT and SNEGSKA (reference sequence). Trimming pared 0 bases from V and 6 bases from J, leaving 6 bases between. The CDR3 consists of 12 residues.

This chain links TRBV7-2 with TRBJ2-6; possibly TRBD1 for D (6 bases). Trimming removed 5 bases from V and 0 bases from J, with 17 bases in between. From germline, CDR1 is SGHTA and CDR2 FQGNSA. CDR3 length: 18 amino acids. The CDR3 here is CASSVNQGLLSGANVLTF. DNA of the CDR3: TGTGCCAGCAGCGTTAACCAGGGGCTCCTCTCTGGGGCCAACGTCCTGACTTTC.